Described below is a single T cell receptor beta chain sequence and its context. The antigen this receptor binds is unknown. The read ends 3 residues shy of where the CDR3 ends; the end is completed using the germline J gene. These data originate in a study of T cells in women clearing cervical HPV infection (dated by TCRdb to the late 2010s). A note on the overall study: The cases were 25 to 30 women with histologically confirmed HPV16-related CIN3 or worse, and 2 of those women had invasive cancers. Five blinded duplicates per group were added as quality controls, so that roughly 60 samples were obtained: 50 or so participants and 10 replicates. Cases and controls were matched on year of sample collection and on age within five years. In the parent cohort, some 10,000 women aged 18 or older were enrolled in Guanacaste, Costa Rica, during 1993 to 1994 and were followed for roughly 7 years. Case blood was taken at the visit when the lesion was first identified, whereas control blood was taken when infection was no longer detected. Nested within Costa Rica's Guanacaste HPV Natural History Study, an exploratory proof-of-principle case-control study compared TCR repertoires across cervical HPV16 outcomes. Among cases, blood sampling occurred a median of about 150 days after lesion detection, with an interquartile range of roughly 90 to 200 days. Cases had a median age of roughly 35 years compared with 38 to 40 for controls, and baseline characteristics showed no significant differences between the groups. Because only a few women had HLA typing data, the possibility that HLA type acted as a confounder could not be ruled out. The roughly 25 controls were women who cleared a single incident HPV16 infection within 12 months without developing precancer or cancer. Findings and caveats that apply to the study as a whole: Random forest classifiers combining richness and V gene abundances distinguished cases from controls with an estimated AUC of less than 0.9. Cases had lower TRBV6-7 relative abundance than controls (approximately 0.1% versus 0.16%; Bonferroni P = 0.0008). TCR repertoire richness was significantly higher in CIN3+ cases than in controls across sequencing depths, while evenness did not differ. The cross-sectional design could not show whether the associations came before the infection or were a result of it, and neither effector/memory subsets nor HPV-specific T cells were isolated. T-cell numbers per sample were unknown, so richness differences could reflect varying T-cell content rather than repertoire biology.

From cysteine to phenylalanine, the CDR3 is 12 amino acids long. Sequencing covers 27 bases of the CDR3, shown here with the frame starting at base 1. The trim is 6 bases for V and 6 bases for J, with a gap of 12 bases between the germline ends. The germline V gene encodes CDR1 MNHEY and CDR2 SVGEGT. Every participant had a single incident cervical HPV16 infection, and prevalent HPV16 infections were excluded. Cervical HPV DNA was detected by MY09/MY11 PCR and genotyped by dot-blot hybridization. Roughly 15 mL of heparinized blood were centrifuged, and the buffy coat was aliquoted, frozen at -30°C, then stored at -80°C. QIAGEN kits were used to extract genomic DNA from buffy coat specimens. Using the immunoSEQ assay, multiplex PCR amplified TCR beta CDR3 regions from an average of approximately 1,200 ng of genomic DNA per sample. The assay corrected primer bias using a complete synthetic TCR repertoire to establish an amplification baseline. The amplicons were sequenced on the Illumina platform. Processing in the source paper ran as follows. Error correction of the sequences involved clustering with frequency ratios plus a modified nearest-neighbor algorithm, after which the sequences were analyzed in the immunoSEQ Analyzer using IMGT gene definitions. TCR richness and evenness were averaged over 20 rarefaction repeats at each rarefaction depth, excluding samples with fewer sequences than the depth. Wilcoxon rank sum tests with FDR correction were used to compare V, D and J gene relative abundances between the groups. In the blinded duplicates, the intraclass correlation was around 96% for TCR richness and averaged about 80% across approximately 60 gene segments. TCRdb mirrors the immuneACCESS table, restricted to in-frame sequences. Some clones are absent from its copies; in checked studies, under half trace to an unresolved V gene, and the reason for the others is unknown. For V, J and clone size, that table is used; D and trimming come from the DNA. The sample's table covers about 22,000 clones. Of the sample, 8% to 10% is held by the ten largest clones.

The sequenced sample was blood buffy coat. The clonotype originates from a woman aged 18 to 75 with a cervical HPV16 infection that either progressed to CIN3+ or cleared (not recorded which). Recombination connected TRBV6-2 or TRBV6-3 to TRBJ2-7, with TRBD1 tentatively as D gene (6 bases match). Incomplete CDR3 DNA: TGTGCCAGCAGCATACCACAGGGCGAG. This sequence encodes CASSIPQGE. The whole CDR3 region reads CASSIPQGEQYF.